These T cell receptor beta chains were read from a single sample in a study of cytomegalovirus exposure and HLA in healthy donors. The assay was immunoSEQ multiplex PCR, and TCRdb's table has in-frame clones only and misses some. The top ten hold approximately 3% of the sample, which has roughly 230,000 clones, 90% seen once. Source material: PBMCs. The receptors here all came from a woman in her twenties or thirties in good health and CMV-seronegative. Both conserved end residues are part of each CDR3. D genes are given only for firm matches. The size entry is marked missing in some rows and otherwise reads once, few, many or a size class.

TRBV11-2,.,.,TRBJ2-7,CASSPGYENEQYF,TGTGCCAGCAGCCCCGGTTATGAAAACGAGCAGTACTTC
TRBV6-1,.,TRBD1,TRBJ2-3,CASSEWQGAGDTQYF,TGTGCCAGCAGTGAATGGCAGGGGGCAGGAGATACGCAGTATTTT
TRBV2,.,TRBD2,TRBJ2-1,CASREPGLASIHEQFF,TGTGCCAGCAGAGAACCGGGACTAGCTTCAATCCATGAGCAGTTCTTC
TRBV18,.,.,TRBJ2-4,CASSPGLGQNIQYF,TGTGCCAGCTCACCCGGACTGGGACAAAACATTCAGTACTTC
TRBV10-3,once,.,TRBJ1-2,CAIRQGNYGYTF,TGTGCCATCAGACAGGGTAACTATGGCTACACCTTC
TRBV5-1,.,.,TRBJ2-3,CASSLGPRDQYF,TGCGCCAGCAGCTTGGGGCCCAGGGACCAGTATTTT
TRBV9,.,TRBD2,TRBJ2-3,CASSVVETSGVTDTQYF,TGTGCCAGCAGCGTAGTGGAGACTAGCGGGGTCACAGATACGCAGTATTTT
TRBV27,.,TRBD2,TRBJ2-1,CASSPIGGRGTSGTEQFF,TGTGCCAGCAGTCCTATTGGGGGGCGAGGGACTAGCGGGACTGAGCAGTTCTTC
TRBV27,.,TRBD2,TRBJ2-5,CASSPGTTGLAGVGSLQYF,TGTGCCAGCAGCCCTGGGACTACGGGACTAGCGGGAGTCGGGTCGCTCCAGTACTTC
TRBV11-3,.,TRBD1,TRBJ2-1,CASSLSGQVYNEQFF,TGTGCCAGCAGCTTATCTGGACAGGTATACAATGAGCAGTTCTTC
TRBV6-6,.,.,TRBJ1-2,CASSYSRLGADYGYTF,TGTGCCAGCAGTTACTCGAGATTAGGGGCGGACTATGGCTACACCTTC
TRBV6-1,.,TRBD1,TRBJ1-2,CASSPTGSGGYTF,TGTGCCAGCAGTCCGACAGGGTCAGGGGGCTACACCTTC
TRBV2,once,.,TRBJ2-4,CASSPGHAVDIQYF,TGTGCCAGCAGTCCTGGACACGCCGTTGACATTCAGTACTTC
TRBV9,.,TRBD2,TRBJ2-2,CASSVVWLAGGPGGELFF,TGTGCCAGCAGCGTAGTGTGGCTAGCGGGAGGGCCAGGCGGGGAGCTGTTTTTT
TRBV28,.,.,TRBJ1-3,CASSQDSSGNTIYF,TGTGCCAGCAGTCAAGACTCCTCTGGAAACACCATATATTTT
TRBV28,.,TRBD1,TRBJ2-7,CASSPTGVSSYEQYF,TGTGCCAGCAGCCCTACAGGGGTTAGCTCCTACGAGCAGTACTTC
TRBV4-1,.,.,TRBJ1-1,CASSQEWGLRGTEAFF,TGCGCCAGCAGCCAAGAATGGGGGCTTCGGGGCACTGAAGCTTTCTTT
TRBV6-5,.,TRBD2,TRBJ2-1,CASSRESGRYNEQFF,TGTGCCAGCAGTCGGGAGAGCGGGAGGTACAATGAGCAGTTCTTC
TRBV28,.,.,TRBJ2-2,CASSLKGVNTGELFF,TGTGCCAGCAGTTTAAAGGGAGTGAACACCGGGGAGCTGTTTTTT
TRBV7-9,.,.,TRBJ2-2,CASSLGDRNTGELFF,TGTGCCAGCAGCTTAGGTGACAGGAACACCGGGGAGCTGTTTTTT